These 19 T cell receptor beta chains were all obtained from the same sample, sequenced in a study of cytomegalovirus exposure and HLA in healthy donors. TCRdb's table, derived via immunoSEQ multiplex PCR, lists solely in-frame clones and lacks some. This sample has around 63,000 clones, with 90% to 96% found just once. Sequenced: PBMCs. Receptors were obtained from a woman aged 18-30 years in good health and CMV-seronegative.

The CDR3 coding sequence is TGTGCCACCAGCAGAGGCGGGGGGTTTGCCTATGGCTACACCTTC. Its protein product is CATSRGGGFAYGYTF. The chain is built from TRBV15 and TRBJ1-2; perhaps TRBD1 as D (5 bases). The CDR3 spans 15 residues. The V gene lost 1 base and the J gene lost 4 bases, with 13 bases spanning the gap. Germline loops: CDR1 LNHNV, CDR2 YYDKDF (reference sequence).

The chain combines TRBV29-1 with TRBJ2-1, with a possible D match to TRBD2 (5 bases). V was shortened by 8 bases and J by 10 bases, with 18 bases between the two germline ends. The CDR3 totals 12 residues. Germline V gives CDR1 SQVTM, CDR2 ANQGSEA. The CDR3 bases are TGCAGCTCCTCGGTGGGCCCGGGGGAGCAGTTCTTC. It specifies CSSSVGPGEQFF.

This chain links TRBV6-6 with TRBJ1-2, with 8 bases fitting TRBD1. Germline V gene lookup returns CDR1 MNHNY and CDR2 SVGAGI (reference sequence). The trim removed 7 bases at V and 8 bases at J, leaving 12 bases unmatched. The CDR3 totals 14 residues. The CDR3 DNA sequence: TGTGCCAGCACGTCTGTCCAGGGGGCAGGGGGCTACACCTTC. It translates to CASTSVQGAGGYTF.

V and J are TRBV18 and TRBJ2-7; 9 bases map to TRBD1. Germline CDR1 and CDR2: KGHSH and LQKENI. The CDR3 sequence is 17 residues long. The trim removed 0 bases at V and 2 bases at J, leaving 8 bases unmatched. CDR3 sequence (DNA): TGTGCCAGCTCACCACCGAATTTGGGACAGGGAGCCTACGAGCAGTACTTC. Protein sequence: CASSPPNLGQGAYEQYF.

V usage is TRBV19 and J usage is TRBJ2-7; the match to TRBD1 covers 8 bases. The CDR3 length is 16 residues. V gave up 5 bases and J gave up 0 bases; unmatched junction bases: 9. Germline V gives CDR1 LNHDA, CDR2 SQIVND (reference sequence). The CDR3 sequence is CASSPGTGGDSYEQYF. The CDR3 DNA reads TGTGCCAGTAGTCCCGGGACAGGTGGCGACTCCTACGAGCAGTACTTC. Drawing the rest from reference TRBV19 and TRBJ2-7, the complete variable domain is DGGITQSPKYLFRKEGQNVTLSCEQNLNHDAMYWYRQDPGQGLRLIYYSQIVNDFQKGDIAEGYSVSREKKESFPLTVTSAQKNPTAFYLCASSPGTGGDSYEQYFGPGTRLTVT.

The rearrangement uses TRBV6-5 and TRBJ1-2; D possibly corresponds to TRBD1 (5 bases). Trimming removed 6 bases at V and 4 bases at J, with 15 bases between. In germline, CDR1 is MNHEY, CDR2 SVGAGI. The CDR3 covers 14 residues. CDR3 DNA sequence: TGTGCCAGCAGGACTGGGGCCGGGGGCTATGGCTACACCTTC. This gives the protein CASRTGAGGYGYTF.

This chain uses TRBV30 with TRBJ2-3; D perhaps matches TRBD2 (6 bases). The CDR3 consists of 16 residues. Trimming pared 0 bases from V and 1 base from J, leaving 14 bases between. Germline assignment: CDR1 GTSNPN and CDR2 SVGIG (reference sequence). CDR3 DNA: TGTGCCTGGAGTGTAGGGACTTCGGAGGGCACAGATACGCAGTATTTT. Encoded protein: CAWSVGTSEGTDTQYF.

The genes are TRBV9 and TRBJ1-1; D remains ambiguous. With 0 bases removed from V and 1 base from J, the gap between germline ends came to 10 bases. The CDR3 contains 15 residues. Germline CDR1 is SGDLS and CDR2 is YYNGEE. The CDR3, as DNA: TGTGCCAGCAGCGTAGTTGGCTCCGCGAACACTGAAGCTTTCTTT. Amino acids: CASSVVGSANTEAFF.

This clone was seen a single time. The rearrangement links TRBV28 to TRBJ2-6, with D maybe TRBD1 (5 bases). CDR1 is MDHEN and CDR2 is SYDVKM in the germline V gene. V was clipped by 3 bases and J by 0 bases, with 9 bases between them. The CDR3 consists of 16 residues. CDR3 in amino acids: CASSFTGRSGANVLTF. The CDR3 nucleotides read TGTGCCAGCAGTTTTACAGGCCGCTCTGGGGCCAACGTCCTGACTTTC.

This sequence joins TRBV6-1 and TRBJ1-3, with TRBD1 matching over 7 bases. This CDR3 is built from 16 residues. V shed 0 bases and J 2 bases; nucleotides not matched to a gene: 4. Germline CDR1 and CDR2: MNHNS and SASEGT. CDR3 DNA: TGTGCCAGCAGTGAAGCGAGGACAGGAACTGGAAACACCATATATTTT. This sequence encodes CASSEARTGTGNTIYF.

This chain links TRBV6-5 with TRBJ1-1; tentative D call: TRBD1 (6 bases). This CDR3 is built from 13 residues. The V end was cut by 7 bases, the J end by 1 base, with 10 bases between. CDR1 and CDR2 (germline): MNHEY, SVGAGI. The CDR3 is CASTRGGNTEAFF. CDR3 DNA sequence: TGTGCCAGCACCCGAGGGGGGAACACTGAAGCTTTCTTT.

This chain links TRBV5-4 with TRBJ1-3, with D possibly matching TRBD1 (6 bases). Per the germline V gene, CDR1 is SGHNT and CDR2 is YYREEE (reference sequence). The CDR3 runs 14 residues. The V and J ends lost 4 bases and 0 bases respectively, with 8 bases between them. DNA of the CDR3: TGTGCCAGCAGCCAGGACAGCTCTGGAAACACCATATATTTT. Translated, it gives CASSQDSSGNTIYF.

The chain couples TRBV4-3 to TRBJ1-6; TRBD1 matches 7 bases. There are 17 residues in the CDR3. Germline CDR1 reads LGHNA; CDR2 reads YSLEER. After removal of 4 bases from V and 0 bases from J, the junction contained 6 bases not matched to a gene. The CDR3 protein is CASSRLTGSSYNSPLHF. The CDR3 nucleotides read TGCGCCAGCAGCCGATTGACAGGGAGCTCCTATAATTCACCCCTCCACTTT.

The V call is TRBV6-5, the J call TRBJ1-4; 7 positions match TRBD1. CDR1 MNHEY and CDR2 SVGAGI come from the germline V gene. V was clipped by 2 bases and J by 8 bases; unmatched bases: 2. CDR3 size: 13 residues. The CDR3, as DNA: TGTGCCAGCAGTTACCAGGGGGGAGAAAAACTGTTTTTT. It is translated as CASSYQGGEKLFF.

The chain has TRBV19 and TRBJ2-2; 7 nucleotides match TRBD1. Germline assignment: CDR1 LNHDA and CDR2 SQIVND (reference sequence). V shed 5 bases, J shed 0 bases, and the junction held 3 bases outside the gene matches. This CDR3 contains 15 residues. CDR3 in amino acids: CASSPQGANTGELFF. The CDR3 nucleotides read TGTGCCAGTAGTCCCCAGGGGGCGAACACCGGGGAGCTGTTTTTT.

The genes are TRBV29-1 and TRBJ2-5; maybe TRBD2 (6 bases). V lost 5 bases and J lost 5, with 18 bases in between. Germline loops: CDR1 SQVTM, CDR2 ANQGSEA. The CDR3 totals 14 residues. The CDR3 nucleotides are TGCAGCGTTCCCTCTAGCGCGTGGGGGGAGACCCAGTACTTC. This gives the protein CSVPSSAWGETQYF.

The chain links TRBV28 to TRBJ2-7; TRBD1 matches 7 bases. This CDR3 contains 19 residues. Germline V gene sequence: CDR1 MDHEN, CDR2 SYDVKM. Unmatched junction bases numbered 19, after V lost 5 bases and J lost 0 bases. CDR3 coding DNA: TGTGCCAGCAGTCCTAGGCGCCCCCGGCCCGGGACAGCCTCCTACGAGCAGTACTTC. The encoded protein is CASSPRRPRPGTASYEQYF.

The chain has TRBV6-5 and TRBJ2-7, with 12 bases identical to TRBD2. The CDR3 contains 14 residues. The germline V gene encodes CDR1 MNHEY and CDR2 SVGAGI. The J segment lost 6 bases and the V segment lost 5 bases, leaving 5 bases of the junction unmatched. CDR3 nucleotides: TGTGCCAGCAGTCCAGGACTAGCGGGACGCGAGCAGTACTTC. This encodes CASSPGLAGREQYF.

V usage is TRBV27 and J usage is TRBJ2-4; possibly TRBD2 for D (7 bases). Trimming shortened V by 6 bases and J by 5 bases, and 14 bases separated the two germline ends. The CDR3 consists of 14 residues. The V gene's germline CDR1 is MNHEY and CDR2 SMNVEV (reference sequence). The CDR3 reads CASSPRGAENIQYF. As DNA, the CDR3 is TGTGCCAGCAGCCCCCGGGGGGCGGAAAACATTCAGTACTTC.